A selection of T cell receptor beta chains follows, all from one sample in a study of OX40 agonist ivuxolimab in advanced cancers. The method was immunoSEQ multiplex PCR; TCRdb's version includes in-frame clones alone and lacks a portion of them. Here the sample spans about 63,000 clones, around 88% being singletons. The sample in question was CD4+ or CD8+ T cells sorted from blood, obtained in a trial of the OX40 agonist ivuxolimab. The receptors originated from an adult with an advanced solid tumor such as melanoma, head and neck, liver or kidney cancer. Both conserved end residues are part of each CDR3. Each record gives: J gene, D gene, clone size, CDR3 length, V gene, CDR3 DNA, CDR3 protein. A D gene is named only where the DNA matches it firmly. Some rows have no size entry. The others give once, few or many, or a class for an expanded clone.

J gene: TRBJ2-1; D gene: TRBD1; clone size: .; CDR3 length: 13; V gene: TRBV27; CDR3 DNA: TGTGCCAGCAGTACACAGGGGATGGATGAGCAGTTCTTC; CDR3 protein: CASSTQGMDEQFF
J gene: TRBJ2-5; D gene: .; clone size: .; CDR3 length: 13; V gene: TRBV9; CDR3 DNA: TGTGCCAGCAGCGTAGGGCAGGGGCGGACCCAGTACTTC; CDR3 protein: CASSVGQGRTQYF
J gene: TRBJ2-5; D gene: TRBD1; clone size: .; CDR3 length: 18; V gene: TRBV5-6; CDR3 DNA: TGTGCCAGCAGCTCGCGAGCACCGGGACAGGGGCTTCGGGAGACCCAGTACTTC; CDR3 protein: CASSSRAPGQGLRETQYF
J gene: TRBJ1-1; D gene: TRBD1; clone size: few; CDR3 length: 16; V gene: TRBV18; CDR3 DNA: TGTGCCAGCTCAACAAAACTCGGGACAGCGAACACTGAAGCTTTCTTT; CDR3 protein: CASSTKLGTANTEAFF
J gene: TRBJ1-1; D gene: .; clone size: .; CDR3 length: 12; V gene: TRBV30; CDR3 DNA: TGTGCCTGGAGTGTCCACCCCCCTGAAGCTTTCTTT; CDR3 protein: CAWSVHPPEAFF
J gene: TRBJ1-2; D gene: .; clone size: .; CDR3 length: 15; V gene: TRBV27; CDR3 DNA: TGTGCCACCATGTCCCCAGCAGGGCTGGGCTATGGCTACACCTTC; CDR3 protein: CATMSPAGLGYGYTF
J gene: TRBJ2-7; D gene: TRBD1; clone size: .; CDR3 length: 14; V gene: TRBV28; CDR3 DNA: TGTGCCAGCAGTTTCGTGACAGGGTCCCACGAGCAGTACTTC; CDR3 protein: CASSFVTGSHEQYF
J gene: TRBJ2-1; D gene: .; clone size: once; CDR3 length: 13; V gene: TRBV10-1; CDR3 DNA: TGCGCCAGCAGTGAGTCACAGGGGGGGGAGCAGTTCTTC; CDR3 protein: CASSESQGGEQFF
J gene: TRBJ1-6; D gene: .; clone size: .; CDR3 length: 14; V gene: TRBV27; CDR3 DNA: TGTGCCAGCAGCAGGAGCTCCTATAATTCACCCCTCCACTTT; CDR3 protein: CASSRSSYNSPLHF
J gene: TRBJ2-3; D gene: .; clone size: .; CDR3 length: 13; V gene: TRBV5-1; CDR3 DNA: TGCGCCAGCACCCGGTTTTACACAGATACGCAGTATTTT; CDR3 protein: CASTRFYTDTQYF
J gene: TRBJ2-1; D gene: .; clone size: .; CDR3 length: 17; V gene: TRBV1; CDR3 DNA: TGCACCAGCAGCCAAGATATTGGGTCGGGTAGGGTAGATGAGCAGTTCTTC; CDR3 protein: CTSSQDIGSGRVDEQFF
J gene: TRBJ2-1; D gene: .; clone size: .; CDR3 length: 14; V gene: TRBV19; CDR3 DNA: TGTGCCAGCCACCGGGACGAATCCTACAATGAGCAGTTCTTC; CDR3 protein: CASHRDESYNEQFF
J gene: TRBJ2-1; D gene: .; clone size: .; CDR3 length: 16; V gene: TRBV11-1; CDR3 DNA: TGTGCCAGCAGCCCCCAGGTGCGGAGGACCTACAATGAGCAGTTCTTC; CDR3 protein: CASSPQVRRTYNEQFF
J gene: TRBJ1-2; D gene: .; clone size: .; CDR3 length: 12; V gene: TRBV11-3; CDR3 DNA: TGTGCCAGCAGCTTAGCGGGGAATGGCTACACCTTC; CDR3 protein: CASSLAGNGYTF
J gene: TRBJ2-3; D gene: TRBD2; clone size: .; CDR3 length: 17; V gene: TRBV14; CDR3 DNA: TGTGCCAGCAGCCAAGATCGTCCTAGCGGTTACAAAGATACGCAGTATTTT; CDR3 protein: CASSQDRPSGYKDTQYF
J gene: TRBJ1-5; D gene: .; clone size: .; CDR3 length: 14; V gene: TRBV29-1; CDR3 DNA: TGCAGCGTTGAAGGACAGGAGGGGAATCAGCCCCAGCATTTT; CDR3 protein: CSVEGQEGNQPQHF
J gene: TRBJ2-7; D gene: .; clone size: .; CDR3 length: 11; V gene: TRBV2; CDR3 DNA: TGTGCCAGCAGTGAGAGGTACGAGCAGTACTTC; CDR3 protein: CASSERYEQYF
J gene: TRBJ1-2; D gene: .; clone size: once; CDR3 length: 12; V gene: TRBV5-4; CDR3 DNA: TGTGCCAGCAGCTTGGACCGTACGGGCTACACCTTC; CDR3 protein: CASSLDRTGYTF
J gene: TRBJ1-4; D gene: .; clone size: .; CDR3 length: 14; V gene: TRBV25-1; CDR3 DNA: TGTGCCAGCAGTGAAAGGGGCGCAGGGGAAAAACTGTTTTTT; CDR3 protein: CASSERGAGEKLFF
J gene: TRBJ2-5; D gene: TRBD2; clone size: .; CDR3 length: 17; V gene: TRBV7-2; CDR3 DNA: TGTGCCAGCAGCTTCTCTACCCGGGCGGGAGGAAGGGAGACCCAGTACTTC; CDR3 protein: CASSFSTRAGGRETQYF
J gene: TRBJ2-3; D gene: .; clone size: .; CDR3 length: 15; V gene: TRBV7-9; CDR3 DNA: TGTGCCAGCAGCTTAGATTCAGGGCGGGCAGATACGCAGTATTTT; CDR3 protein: CASSLDSGRADTQYF